A selection of T cell receptor beta chains follows, all from one sample in a study of blood T cell repertoires in COVID-19. Sequencing used immunoSEQ multiplex PCR; TCRdb keeps in-frame clones, though not all of them. The top ten hold about 3.9% of the sample, which has 300,000 to 450,000 clones, over 85% seen once. The sequencing input was peripheral blood. These TCRs come from a woman aged 55-70 years with COVID-19, enrolled during active disease. Both conserved end residues are part of each CDR3. The D gene is left open where the match is weak. Rows give clone size only sometimes, using once, few, many, or a class for an expanded clone.

TRBJ1-3	.	TRBV9	.	TGTGCCAGCAGCGTCAGCCACAGGGACACCATATATTTT	CASSVSHRDTIYF
TRBJ2-2	TRBD1	TRBV28	.	TGTGCCAGCAGTTTATGGGGACAGGGGTCGAACACCGGGGAGCTGTTTTTT	CASSLWGQGSNTGELFF
TRBJ1-2	.	TRBV19	.	TGTGCCAGTAGTCCCTCCCCACAGGGCTGGTCTGGCTACACCTTC	CASSPSPQGWSGYTF
TRBJ2-5	TRBD2	TRBV7-9	.	TGTGCCAGCAGCACCGGGGGGGGACGTGGAGAGACCCAGTACTTC	CASSTGGGRGETQYF
TRBJ1-4	.	TRBV20-1	.	TGCAGTGCTAGTGGAGGGGGAGGGTCAACTAATGAAAAACTGTTTTTT	CSASGGGGSTNEKLFF
TRBJ1-1	.	TRBV2	.	TGTGCCAGCAGTGAACTAGCCGGAGGGTTGAACACTGAAGCTTTCTTT	CASSELAGGLNTEAFF
TRBJ2-2	TRBD2	TRBV3-1/TRBV3-2	.	TGTGCCAGCAGCCAGCCACTAGGGAGGGGCGCGAAAACCGGGGAGCTGTTTTTT	CASSQPLGRGAKTGELFF
TRBJ1-3	.	TRBV15	.	TGTGCCACCAGCAGAGCTGATTTGACAGCTGGAAACACCATATATTTT	CATSRADLTAGNTIYF
TRBJ1-4	TRBD1	TRBV28	.	TGTGCCAGCAGGCAGGACAGGGACGGGCTTGGAGAAAAACTGTTTTTT	CASRQDRDGLGEKLFF
TRBJ1-5	TRBD1	TRBV25-1	.	TGTGCCAGCAGTGAATTCGGGGACAGCGGCGACGATCAGCCCCAGCATTTT	CASSEFGDSGDDQPQHF
TRBJ1-2	.	TRBV18	.	TGTGCCAGCTCACCACTAGCGGGGGATAACTATGGCTACACCTTC	CASSPLAGDNYGYTF
TRBJ2-1	TRBD1	TRBV5-4	.	TGTGCCAGCAGCCCGACTGCGGACAGGGGGTCGCATGAGCAGTTCTTC	CASSPTADRGSHEQFF
TRBJ1-5	.	TRBV6-5	once	TGTGCCAGCAGTTCGGCGGGTTATAGCAATCAGCCCCAGCATTTT	CASSSAGYSNQPQHF
TRBJ2-7	.	TRBV6-6	.	TGTGCCAGCAGCCTAGCGGGGGGACAGGGGAACGAGCAGTACTTC	CASSLAGGQGNEQYF
TRBJ2-3	TRBD2	TRBV2	once	TGTGCCAGCAGAGAGACTAGCCACCGCACAGATACGCAGTATTTT	CASRETSHRTDTQYF
TRBJ2-7	.	TRBV11-2	.	TGTGCCAGCAGCTTACTAGGGGGCTACGAGCAGTACTTC	CASSLLGGYEQYF
TRBJ2-1	TRBD2	TRBV30	.	TGTGCCTGGAGCGGGGGGGCGGTGGATGAGCAGTTCTTC	CAWSGGAVDEQFF
TRBJ1-3	.	TRBV5-1	once	TGCGCCAGCAGCGGTGGAGAAGGCGGAAACACCATATATTTT	CASSGGEGGNTIYF
TRBJ2-1	.	TRBV7-3	.	TGTGCCAGCAGCTTAGCAGGAAACAATGAGCAGTTCTTC	CASSLAGNNEQFF
TRBJ2-1	.	TRBV9	.	TGTGCCAGCAGCGTTGGAGCGGTAATTTACAATGAGCAGTTCTTC	CASSVGAVIYNEQFF
TRBJ2-5	.	TRBV7-8	.	TGTGCCAGCAGCTTAGTCCAGGGGAATGTAGAGACCCAGTACTTC	CASSLVQGNVETQYF
TRBJ2-1	TRBD2	TRBV10-3	.	TGTGCCATCAGTGAGCCTGGACTAGCGGGGGGGAATGAGCAGTTCTTC	CAISEPGLAGGNEQFF
TRBJ1-2	TRBD1	TRBV3-1/TRBV3-2	.	TGTGCCAGCAGCCAAGAAGGCGGCAGGGGGCGCGCTGGCTACACCTTC	CASSQEGGRGRAGYTF
TRBJ1-1	TRBD1	TRBV6-5	.	TGTGCCAGCGCGGACAGGGTTAACACTGAAGCTTTCTTT	CASADRVNTEAFF
TRBJ2-2	TRBD2	TRBV3-1/TRBV3-2	.	TGTGCCAGCAGGACTAGCGGGGTTACCGGGGAGCTGTTTTTT	CASRTSGVTGELFF
TRBJ1-1	.	TRBV28	.	TGTGCCAGCAGTTTGATAGGGGGGAACACTGAAGCTTTCTTT	CASSLIGGNTEAFF
TRBJ2-1	TRBD2	TRBV27	.	TGTGCCAGCAGCCGTCTAGCGGGGGTCTCGAATGAGCAGTTCTTC	CASSRLAGVSNEQFF
TRBJ1-1	.	TRBV9	.	TGTGCCAGCAGCGTAGTCGGGGTGGTGAACACTGAAGCTTTCTTT	CASSVVGVVNTEAFF
TRBJ2-7	TRBD1	TRBV6-5	once	TGTGCCAGCAGGAAGACAGGGTTTACCTACGAGCAGTACTTC	CASRKTGFTYEQYF
TRBJ2-1	.	TRBV24-1	.	TGTGCCACCAGTGAAGATGCCAGGAATGAGCAGTTCTTC	CATSEDARNEQFF
TRBJ1-1	TRBD1	TRBV7-3	few	TGTGCCAGCAGTCCCGGGACAGCGAGGGAAGCTTTCTTT	CASSPGTAREAFF
TRBJ1-5	.	TRBV5-8	.	TGTGCCAGCAGTACACTACCCGGGGATCAGCCCCAGCATTTT	CASSTLPGDQPQHF
TRBJ1-4	.	TRBV3-1/TRBV3-2	once	TGTGCCAGCAGCCAAGTTCAGGGAGGGTTCGCGGAAAAACTGTTTTTT	CASSQVQGGFAEKLFF
TRBJ1-6	.	TRBV11-2	.	TGTGCCAGCAGCTTAAACAGGGCTGGCTCACCCCTCCACTTT	CASSLNRAGSPLHF
TRBJ1-1	TRBD1	TRBV2	.	TGTGCCAGCGGGACAGGGTGGGGGACTGAAGCTTTCTTT	CASGTGWGTEAFF
TRBJ1-2	TRBD1	TRBV28	once	TGTGCCAGCAGCACCTCACTCCCGGGACAGCCTTTCTATGGCTACACCTTC	CASSTSLPGQPFYGYTF
TRBJ1-4	.	TRBV27	.	TGTGCCAGCAGTTTACCCCAGGGAGGCAAACTGTTTTTT	CASSLPQGGKLFF
TRBJ1-2	TRBD1	TRBV11-2	.	TGTGCCAGCAGCTTCGGACAGGGGTTTAACTATGGCTACACCTTC	CASSFGQGFNYGYTF
TRBJ1-4	TRBD1	TRBV27	.	TGTGCCAGCAGTTCATCGACAGGGGGTGGTGAAAAACTGTTTTTT	CASSSSTGGGEKLFF
TRBJ2-1	TRBD2	TRBV11-2	.	TGTGCCAGCAGCCCCAGACGGGTGCGGACTAGCGGCAACGGGGAGCAGTTCTTC	CASSPRRVRTSGNGEQFF
TRBJ2-1	TRBD2	TRBV30	.	TGTGCCTGGAGGAGACTAGCGGGGGGGAATAAATACAATGAGCAGTTCTTC	CAWRRLAGGNKYNEQFF
TRBJ1-1	TRBD1	TRBV7-9	.	TGTGCCAGCAGCCCGGGACAGACTAACACTGAAGCTTTCTTT	CASSPGQTNTEAFF
TRBJ2-3	TRBD1	TRBV11-2	.	TGTGCCAGCAGCCAGCGACAGGGTGGGACCATGGATACGCAGTATTTT	CASSQRQGGTMDTQYF
TRBJ2-7	TRBD2	TRBV5-1	.	TGCGCCAGCAGCTCTGTAGCGGGATCCTACGAGCAGTACTTC	CASSSVAGSYEQYF
TRBJ2-5	.	TRBV7-9	once	TGTGCCAGCAGCTTAGTAGCCCAACTCCAAGAGACCCAGTACTTC	CASSLVAQLQETQYF